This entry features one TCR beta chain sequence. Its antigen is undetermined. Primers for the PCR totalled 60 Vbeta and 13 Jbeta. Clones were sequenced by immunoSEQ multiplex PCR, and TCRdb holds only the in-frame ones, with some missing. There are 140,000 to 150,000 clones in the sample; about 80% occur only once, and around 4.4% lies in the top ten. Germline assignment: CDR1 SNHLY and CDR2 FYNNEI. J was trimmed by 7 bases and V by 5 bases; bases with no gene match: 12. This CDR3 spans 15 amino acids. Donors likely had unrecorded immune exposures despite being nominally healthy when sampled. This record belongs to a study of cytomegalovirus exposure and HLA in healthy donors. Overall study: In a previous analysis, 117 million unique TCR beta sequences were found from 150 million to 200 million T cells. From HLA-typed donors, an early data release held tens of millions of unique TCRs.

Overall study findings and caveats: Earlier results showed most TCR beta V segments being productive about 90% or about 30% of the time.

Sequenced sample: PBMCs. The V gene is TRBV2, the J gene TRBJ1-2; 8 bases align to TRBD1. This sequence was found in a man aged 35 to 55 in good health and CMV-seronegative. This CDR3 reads CASSREDRVEAGYTF. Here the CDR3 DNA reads TGTGCCAGCAGTCGGGAGGACAGGGTCGAAGCTGGCTACACCTTC.